This TCR beta chain was sequenced in a study of blood T cell repertoires in COVID-19. Overall study: Acute-phase and convalescent COVID-19 samples originated in the United States, Italy and Spain. T cells, B-cell-depleted T cells, or PBMCs supplied cDNA or gDNA.

Per the original data handling: Amplification of reference gene primers provided the estimated nucleated cell counts. Only in-frame clones appear in the TCRdb table, and some are missing; sequencing was by immunoSEQ multiplex PCR. The V and J calls and clone size come from that table; D and trimming were worked out from the DNA. The data contain 100,000 or so clones, about 80% of them singletons. Germline CDR1 and CDR2: SGHAT and FQNNGV. V was clipped by 5 bases and J by 9 bases; unmatched bases: 11. This CDR3 has 16 residues. The clonotype comes from a man aged 65-85 years with active or convalescent COVID-19. The chain uses TRBV11-2 and TRBJ1-6; 9 positions agree with TRBD1. The specimen was peripheral blood. DNA for the CDR3: TGTGCCAGCAGCCCCCGGGACAGGGAGAAAGGTTCACCCCTCCACTTT. As protein: CASSPRDREKGSPLHF.